This T cell receptor beta chain was identified in a study of shared clonotypes between healthy human individuals. The germline V gene encodes CDR1 SNHLY and CDR2 FYNNEI. V dropped 6 bases and J dropped 12 bases, with 15 bases sitting between them. The CDR3 totals 12 residues. None of the donors, who were healthy HIV-negative adults, had recently had acute infections or vaccinations. Method: immunoSEQ multiplex PCR; TCRdb's copy keeps in-frame clones and lacks some. Here the sample spans millions of clones, roughly 92% being singletons. This clone was seen only once. Sequences were obtained from naive CD4+ T cells sorted from blood. The sample's subset: CD45RA+ positively selected. The receptor comes from a man aged 18 to 30 in good health. V gene TRBV2 combines with J gene TRBJ2-4; D could derive from TRBD1 or TRBD2 (5 bases each). The DNA for the CDR3 is TGTGCCAGCAGCGTAGCAGGGACGCCTCAGTACTTC. Translation gives CASSVAGTPQYF.